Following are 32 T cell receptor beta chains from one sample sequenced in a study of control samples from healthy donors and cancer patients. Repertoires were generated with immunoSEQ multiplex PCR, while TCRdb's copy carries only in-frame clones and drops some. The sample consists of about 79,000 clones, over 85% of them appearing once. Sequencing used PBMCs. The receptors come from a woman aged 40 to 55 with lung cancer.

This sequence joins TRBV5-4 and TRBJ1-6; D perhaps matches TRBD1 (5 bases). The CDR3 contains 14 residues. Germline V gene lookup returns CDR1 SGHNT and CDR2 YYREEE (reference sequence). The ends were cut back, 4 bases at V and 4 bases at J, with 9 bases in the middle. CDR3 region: CASSDGTYNSPLHF. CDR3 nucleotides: TGTGCCAGCAGCGACGGGACGTATAATTCACCCCTCCACTTT.

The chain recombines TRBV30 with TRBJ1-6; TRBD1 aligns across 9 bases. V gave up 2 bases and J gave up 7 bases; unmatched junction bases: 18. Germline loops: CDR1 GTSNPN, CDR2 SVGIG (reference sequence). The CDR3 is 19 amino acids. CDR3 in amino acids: CAWSLVLFTGDRDNSPLHF. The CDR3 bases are TGTGCCTGGAGTCTCGTACTCTTTACTGGGGACAGGGACAATTCACCCCTCCACTTT.

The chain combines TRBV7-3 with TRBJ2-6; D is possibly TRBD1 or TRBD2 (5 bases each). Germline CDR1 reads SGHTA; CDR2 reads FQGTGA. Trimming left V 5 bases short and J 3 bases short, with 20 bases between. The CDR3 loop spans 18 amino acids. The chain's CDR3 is CASSPEWDRGFGANVLTF. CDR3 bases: TGTGCCAGCAGCCCCGAGTGGGACCGAGGGTTTGGGGCCAACGTCCTGACTTTC.

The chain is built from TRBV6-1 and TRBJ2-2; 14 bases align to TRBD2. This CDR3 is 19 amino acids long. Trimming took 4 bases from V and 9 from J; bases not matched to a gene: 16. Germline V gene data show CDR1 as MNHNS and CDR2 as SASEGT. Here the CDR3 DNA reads TGTGCCAGCAGTGCCGGACTAGCGGGGGGCCCGTGGGCCAGCCGGGAGCTGTTTTTT. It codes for CASSAGLAGGPWASRELFF.

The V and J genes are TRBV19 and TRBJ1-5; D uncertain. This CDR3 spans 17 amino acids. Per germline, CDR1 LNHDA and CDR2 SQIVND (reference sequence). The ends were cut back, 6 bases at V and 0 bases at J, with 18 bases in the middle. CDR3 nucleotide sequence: TGTGCCAGTAGCACGGCCTTGGCAGATTATAGCAATCAGCCCCAGCATTTT. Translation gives CASSTALADYSNQPQHF.

CDR3 sequence reads: CASSQERTGAFF. The DNA of the CDR3 is TGTGCCAGCAGCCAAGAAAGGACGGGAGCTTTCTTT. The V call is TRBV3-1 (or the pseudogene TRBV3-2), the J call TRBJ1-1; D is undetermined. V dropped 0 bases and J dropped 10 bases, with 9 bases sitting between them. The CDR3 runs 12 residues. CDR1 is LGHDT and CDR2 is YNNKEL in the germline V gene (reference sequence).

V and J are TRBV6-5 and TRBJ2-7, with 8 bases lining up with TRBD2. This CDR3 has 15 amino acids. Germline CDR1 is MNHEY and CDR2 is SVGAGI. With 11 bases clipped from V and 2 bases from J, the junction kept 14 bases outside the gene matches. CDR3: CARAPGGGGTYEQYF. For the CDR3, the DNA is TGTGCCCGCGCGCCCGGGGGGGGTGGTACCTACGAGCAGTACTTC.

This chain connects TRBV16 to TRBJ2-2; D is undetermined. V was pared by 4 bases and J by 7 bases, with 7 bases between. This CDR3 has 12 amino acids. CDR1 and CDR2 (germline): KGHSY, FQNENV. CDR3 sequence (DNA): TGTGCCAGCAGCCCATTTGGCGGGGAGCTGTTTTTT. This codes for CASSPFGGELFF.

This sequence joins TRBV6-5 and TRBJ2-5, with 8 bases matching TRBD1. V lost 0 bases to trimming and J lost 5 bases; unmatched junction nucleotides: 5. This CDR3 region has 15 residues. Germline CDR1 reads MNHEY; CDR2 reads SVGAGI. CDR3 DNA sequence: TGTGCCAGCAGTTACTCGAACCGGGACAGGGAGACCCAGTACTTC. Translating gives CASSYSNRDRETQYF.

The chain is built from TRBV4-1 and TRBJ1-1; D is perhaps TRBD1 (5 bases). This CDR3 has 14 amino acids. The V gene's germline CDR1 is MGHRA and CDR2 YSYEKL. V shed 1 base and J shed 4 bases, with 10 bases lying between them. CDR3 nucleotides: TGCGCCAGCAGCCAAGGAGTAGGGGCCACTGAAGCTTTCTTT. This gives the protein CASSQGVGATEAFF.

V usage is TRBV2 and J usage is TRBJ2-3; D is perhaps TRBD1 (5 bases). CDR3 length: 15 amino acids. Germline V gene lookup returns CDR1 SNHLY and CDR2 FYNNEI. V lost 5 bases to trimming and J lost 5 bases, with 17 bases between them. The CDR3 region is CASSPAQGQGDTQYF. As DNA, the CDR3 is TGTGCCAGCAGTCCCGCCCAGGGCCAGGGAGATACGCAGTATTTT.

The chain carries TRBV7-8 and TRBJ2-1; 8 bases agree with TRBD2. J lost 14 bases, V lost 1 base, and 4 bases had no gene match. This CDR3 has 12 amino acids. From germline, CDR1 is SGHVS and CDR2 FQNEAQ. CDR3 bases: TGTGCCAGCAGCTTAGTGGGCGGGGGGAAGTTCTTC. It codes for CASSLVGGGKFF.

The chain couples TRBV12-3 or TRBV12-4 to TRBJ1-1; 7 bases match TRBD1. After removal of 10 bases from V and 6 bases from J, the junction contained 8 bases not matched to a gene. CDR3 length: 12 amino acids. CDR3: CATKTGRPEAFF. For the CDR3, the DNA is TGTGCCACCAAGACAGGGAGGCCTGAAGCTTTCTTT.

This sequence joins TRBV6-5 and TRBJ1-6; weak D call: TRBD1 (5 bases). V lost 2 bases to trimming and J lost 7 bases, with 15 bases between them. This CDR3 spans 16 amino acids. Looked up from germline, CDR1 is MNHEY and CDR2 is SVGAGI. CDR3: CASSYESGHTNSPLHF. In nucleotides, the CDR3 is TGTGCCAGCAGTTACGAAAGTGGACACACAAATTCACCCCTCCACTTT.

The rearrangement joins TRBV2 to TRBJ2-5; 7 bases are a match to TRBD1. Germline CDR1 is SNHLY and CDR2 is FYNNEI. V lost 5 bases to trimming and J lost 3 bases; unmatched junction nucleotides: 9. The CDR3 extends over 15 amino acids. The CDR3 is CASSPSGQLKETQYF. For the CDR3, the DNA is TGTGCCAGCAGTCCTTCGGGACAGCTAAAAGAGACCCAGTACTTC.

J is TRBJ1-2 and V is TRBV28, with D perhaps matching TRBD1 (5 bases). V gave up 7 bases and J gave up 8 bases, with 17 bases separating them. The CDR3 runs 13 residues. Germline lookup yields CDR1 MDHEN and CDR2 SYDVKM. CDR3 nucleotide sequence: TGTGCCAGCATCCCAGGCGGAGGGGAGGGCTACACCTTC. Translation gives CASIPGGGEGYTF.

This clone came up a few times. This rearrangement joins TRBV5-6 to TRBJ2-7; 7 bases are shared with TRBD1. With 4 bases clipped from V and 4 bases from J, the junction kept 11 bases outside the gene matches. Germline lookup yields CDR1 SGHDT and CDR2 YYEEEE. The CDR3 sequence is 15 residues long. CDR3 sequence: CASSRIGTALYEQYF. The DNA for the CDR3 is TGTGCCAGCAGCCGTATCGGGACAGCGTTGTACGAGCAGTACTTC.

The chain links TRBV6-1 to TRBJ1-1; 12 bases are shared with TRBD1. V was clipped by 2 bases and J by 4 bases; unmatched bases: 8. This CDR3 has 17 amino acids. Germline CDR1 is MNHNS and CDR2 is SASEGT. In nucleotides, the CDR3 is TGTGCCAGCAGTGAAAGGGGACAGGGGGCGCAGGGCACTGAAGCTTTCTTT. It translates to CASSERGQGAQGTEAFF.

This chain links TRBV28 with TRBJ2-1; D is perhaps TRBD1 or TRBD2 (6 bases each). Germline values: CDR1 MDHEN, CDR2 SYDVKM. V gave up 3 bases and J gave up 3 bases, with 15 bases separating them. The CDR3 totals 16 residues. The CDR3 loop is CASSLGGTSLYNEQFF. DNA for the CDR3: TGTGCCAGCAGTTTGGGGGGCACCAGTCTCTACAATGAGCAGTTCTTC.

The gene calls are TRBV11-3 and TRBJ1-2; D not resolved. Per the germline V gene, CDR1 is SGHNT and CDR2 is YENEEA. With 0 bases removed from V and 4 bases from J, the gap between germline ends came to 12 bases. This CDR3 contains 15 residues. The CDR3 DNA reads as TGTGCCAGCAGCTTAGATGGCACGTCAGCCTATGGCTACACCTTC. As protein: CASSLDGTSAYGYTF. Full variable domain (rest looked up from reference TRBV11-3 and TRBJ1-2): EAGVVQSPRYKIIEKKQPVAFWCNPISGHNTLYWYLQNLGQGPELLIRYENEEAVDDSQLPKDRFSAERLKGVDSTLKIQPAELGDSAVYLCASSLDGTSAYGYTFGSGTRLTVV.

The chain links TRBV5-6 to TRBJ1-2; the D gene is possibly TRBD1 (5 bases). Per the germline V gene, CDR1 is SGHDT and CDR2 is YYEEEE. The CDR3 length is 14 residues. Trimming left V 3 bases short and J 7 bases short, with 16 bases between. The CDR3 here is CASSYISGPSGYTF. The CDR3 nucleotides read TGTGCCAGCAGCTATATTTCGGGGCCGAGTGGCTACACCTTC.

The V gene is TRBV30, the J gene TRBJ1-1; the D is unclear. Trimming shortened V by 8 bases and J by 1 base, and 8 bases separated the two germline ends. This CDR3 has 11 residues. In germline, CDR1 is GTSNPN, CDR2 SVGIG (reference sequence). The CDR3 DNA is TGTGCCCGCCAAGAGAACACTGAAGCTTTCTTT. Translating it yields CARQENTEAFF.

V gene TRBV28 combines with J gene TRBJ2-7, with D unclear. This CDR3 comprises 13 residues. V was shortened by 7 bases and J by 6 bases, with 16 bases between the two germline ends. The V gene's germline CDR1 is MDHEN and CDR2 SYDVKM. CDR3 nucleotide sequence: TGTGCCAGCATCGGGCCCGGGTTAATCGAGCAGTACTTC. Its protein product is CASIGPGLIEQYF.

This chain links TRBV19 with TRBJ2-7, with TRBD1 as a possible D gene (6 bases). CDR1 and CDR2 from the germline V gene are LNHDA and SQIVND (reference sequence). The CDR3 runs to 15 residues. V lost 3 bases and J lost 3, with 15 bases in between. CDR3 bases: TGTGCCAGTAGTATCCAGGACAGACTCATCTACGAGCAGTACTTC. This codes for CASSIQDRLIYEQYF.

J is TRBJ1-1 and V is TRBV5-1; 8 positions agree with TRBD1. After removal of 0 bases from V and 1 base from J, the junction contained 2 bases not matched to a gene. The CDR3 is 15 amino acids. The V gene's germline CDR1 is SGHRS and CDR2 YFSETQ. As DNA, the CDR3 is TGCGCCAGCAGCTTGGACAGGGGGAAGAACACTGAAGCTTTCTTT. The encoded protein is CASSLDRGKNTEAFF.

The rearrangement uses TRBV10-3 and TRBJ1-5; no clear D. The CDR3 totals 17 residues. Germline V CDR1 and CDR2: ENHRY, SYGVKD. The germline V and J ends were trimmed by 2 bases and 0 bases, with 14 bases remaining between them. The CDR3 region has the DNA TGTGCCATCAGTGAGGTGTTAGGGCTAACTAGCAATCAGCCCCAGCATTTT. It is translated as CAISEVLGLTSNQPQHF.

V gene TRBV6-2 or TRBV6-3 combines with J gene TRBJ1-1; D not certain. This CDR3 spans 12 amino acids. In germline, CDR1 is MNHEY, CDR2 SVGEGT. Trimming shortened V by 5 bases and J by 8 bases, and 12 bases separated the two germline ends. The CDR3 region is CASSNPVSEAFF. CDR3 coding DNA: TGTGCCAGCAGTAATCCGGTTTCAGAAGCTTTCTTT.

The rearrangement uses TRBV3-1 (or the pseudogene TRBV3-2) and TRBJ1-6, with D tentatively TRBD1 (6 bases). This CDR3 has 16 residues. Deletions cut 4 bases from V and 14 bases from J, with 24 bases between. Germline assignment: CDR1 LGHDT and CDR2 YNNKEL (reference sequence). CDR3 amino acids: CASSRRDGGPSGALHF. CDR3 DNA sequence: TGTGCCAGCAGCCGCCGGGATGGGGGGCCGTCCGGGGCCCTCCACTTT.

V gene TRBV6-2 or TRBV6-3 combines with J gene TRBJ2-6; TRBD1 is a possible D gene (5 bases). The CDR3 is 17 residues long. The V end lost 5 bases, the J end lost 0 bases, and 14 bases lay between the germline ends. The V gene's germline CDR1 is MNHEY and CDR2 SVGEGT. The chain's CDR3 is CASSTPTVDSGANVLTF. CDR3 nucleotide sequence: TGTGCCAGCAGTACCCCGACAGTCGACTCTGGGGCCAACGTCCTGACTTTC.

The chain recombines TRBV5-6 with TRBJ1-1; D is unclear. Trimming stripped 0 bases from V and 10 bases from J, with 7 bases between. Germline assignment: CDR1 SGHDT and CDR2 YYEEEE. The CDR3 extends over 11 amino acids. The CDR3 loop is CASSLGQGAFF. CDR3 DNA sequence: TGTGCCAGCAGCTTGGGACAAGGAGCTTTCTTT.

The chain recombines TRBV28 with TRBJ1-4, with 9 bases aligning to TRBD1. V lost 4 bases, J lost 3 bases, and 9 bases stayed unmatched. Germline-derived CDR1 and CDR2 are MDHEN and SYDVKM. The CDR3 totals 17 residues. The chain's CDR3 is CASSSWTGTGSNEKLFF. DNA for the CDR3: TGTGCCAGCAGTTCTTGGACCGGGACAGGGTCTAATGAAAAACTGTTTTTT.

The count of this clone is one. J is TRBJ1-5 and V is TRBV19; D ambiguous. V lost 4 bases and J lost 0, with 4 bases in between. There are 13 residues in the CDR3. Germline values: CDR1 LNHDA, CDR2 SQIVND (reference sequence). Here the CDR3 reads CASSTNSNQPQHF. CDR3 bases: TGTGCCAGTAGTACAAATAGCAATCAGCCCCAGCATTTT. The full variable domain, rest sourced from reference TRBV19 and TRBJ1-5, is DGGITQSPKYLFRKEGQNVTLSCEQNLNHDAMYWYRQDPGQGLRLIYYSQIVNDFQKGDIAEGYSVSREKKESFPLTVTSAQKNPTAFYLCASSTNSNQPQHFGDGTRLSIL.